This T cell receptor (beta chain) was observed in a study of T cell responses to AZD1222 COVID-19 vaccine. Findings and caveats of the study: Baseline seropositives among AZD1222 recipients totaled only five or six.

Some clones are missing from TCRdb's copy, which holds only in-frame ones; the method was immunoSEQ multiplex PCR. The sample shows 110,000 to 150,000 clones, 92% of them seen only once. Worth noting for this clone: As yet, its antigen is unknown.

Germline values: CDR1 SGHTA, CDR2 FQGTGA. This CDR3 has 14 amino acids. V trimming: 3 bases; J trimming: 6 bases; junction bases outside the gene matches: 5. The source was peripheral blood, collected on day 0 of AZD1222 vaccination. The V gene is TRBV7-3, the J gene TRBJ2-1; 7 bases agree with TRBD1. The sequence was collected from an adult in good health. CDR3: CASSFSGTVNEQFF. Written as DNA, the CDR3 is TGTGCCAGCAGCTTCTCCGGGACAGTCAATGAGCAGTTCTTC.